One sample yielded the 5 T cell receptor beta chains listed below, sequenced in a study of human T cells and chemical hapten exposure. Regarding time point: pre-sensitization, week 0. Treatment described: therapeutic diphenylcyclopropenone sensitization with weekly scalp DPC. A single record per CDR3 protein comes from TCRdb applying MiXCR to the RACE reads. The sample has approximately 400,000 distinct CDR3 sequences, 4.5% to 5.5% seen once; the top ten hold approximately 2.8%. The specimen was whole blood, collected in connection with sensitization to the hapten diphenylcyclopropenone (DPC). The receptors were sampled from a woman between 45 and 65 years old with alopecia areata. Some clones in this sample may be carry-over from other donors' samples.

This clonotype appeared many times. The V and J genes are TRBV19 and TRBJ2-2, with 8 positions matching TRBD1. The CDR3 is 16 residues long. Germline V lookup: CDR1 LNHDA, CDR2 SQIVND (reference sequence). V shed 5 bases and J 6 bases; nucleotides not matched to a gene: 11. CDR3 bases: TGTGCCAGTAGTGATCAGGGGGCGCCTTACCCCGGGGAGCTGTTTTTT. This encodes CASSDQGAPYPGELFF.

This clonotype appeared many times. The chain carries TRBV12-3 or TRBV12-4 and TRBJ2-7; 8 bases agree with TRBD1. With V trimmed by 1 base and J by 3 bases, 5 bases remained unmatched. This CDR3 spans 15 amino acids. The CDR3 sequence: CASSLGTGNRYEQYF. CDR3 sequence (DNA): TGTGCCAGCAGTTTAGGGACAGGGAATCGCTACGAGCAGTACTTC.

This clonotype showed up many times. CDR3 in amino acids: CASSYSSGGYEQYF. CDR3 DNA: TGTGCCAGCAGTTACTCGTCAGGGGGCTACGAGCAGTACTTC. The chain joins TRBV6-2 or TRBV6-3 to TRBJ2-7; 7 bases are shared with TRBD1. Unmatched junction bases numbered 2, after V lost 0 bases and J lost 3 bases. Germline V gives CDR1 MNHEY, CDR2 SVGEGT. The CDR3 length is 14 residues.

A few counts support this clonotype. V is TRBV4-2 and J is TRBJ2-7; D unresolved. Trimming removed 0 bases at V and 3 bases at J, with 12 bases between. The CDR3 has 15 amino acids. Germline values: CDR1 LGHNA, CDR2 YNFKEQ. CDR3 loop: CASSQDRSLLYEQYF. CDR3 sequence (DNA): TGTGCCAGCAGCCAAGATCGCTCGCTCCTCTACGAGCAGTACTTC.

The chain combines TRBV5-1 with TRBJ1-4; D ambiguous. The length of the CDR3 is 15 residues. Between the trimmed V and J ends, which lost 0 bases and 2 bases, there was a span of 8 bases. Germline V gene lookup returns CDR1 SGHRS and CDR2 YFSETQ. CDR3 bases: TGCGCCAGCAGCTTGGAGCCCTCGACTAATGAAAAACTGTTTTTT. It codes for CASSLEPSTNEKLFF.